This T cell receptor (beta chain) was recovered during a study of Ad26.COV2.S vaccination and SARS-CoV-2 variants. Across the whole study: Within the COV1001 Ad26.COV2.S trial arm, the donor was enrolled.

Treatment indicated: 15 to 20 received Ad26.COV2.S at low or high dose, single or two shots; several received placebo; per-sample allocation not given. Sampling was done on day 63 after the first vaccine or placebo injection. The table came from immunoSEQ multiplex PCR; TCRdb's copy has only in-frame clones and leaves some out. Here the sample spans more than 300,000 clones, 88% being singletons. This material consisted of peripheral blood, taken in a trial of Ad26.COV2.S vaccine versus placebo. This clonotype was sampled from a person aged 18 to 65 who received the Ad26.COV2.S COVID-19 vaccine or a placebo.

The CDR3: CASSPRLFNEQYF. CDR3 sequence (DNA): TGTGCCAGCAGCCCCCGCCTCTTCAACGAGCAGTACTTC. The J gene is TRBJ2-7, the V gene TRBV6-5; D is unresolved. This CDR3 comprises 13 residues. Germline V gene sequence: CDR1 MNHEY, CDR2 SVGAGI. V lost 6 bases and J 5 bases, leaving 14 bases between the germline ends.